The text below deals with one T cell receptor (beta chain). The CDR3 is 13 amino acids. Germline V gene data show CDR1 as MNHEY and CDR2 as SVGEGT. V dropped 6 bases and J dropped 4; count of bases not matched to a gene: 3. Unique molecular identifiers featured in how the TCRbeta library was prepared. MiXCR, applied by TCRdb to the PCR reads, yields one record per CDR3 protein. Among about 600,000 distinct CDR3 sequences listed, over 9.5% were seen once. This sample stems from a study of T-cell reconstitution after alpha-beta-depleted transplantation in children. The sequenced sample was PBMCs from the stem cell graft donor, obtained from the stem cell graft. This rearrangement joins TRBV6-2 or TRBV6-3 to TRBJ2-1, with 7 bases lining up with TRBD1. This TCR was sampled from a human donor who donated a stem cell graft to a child with acute myeloid leukemia. The CDR3 sequence is CASRDRNYNEQFF. In DNA, the CDR3 is TGTGCCAGCAGGGACAGGAATTACAATGAGCAGTTCTTC.